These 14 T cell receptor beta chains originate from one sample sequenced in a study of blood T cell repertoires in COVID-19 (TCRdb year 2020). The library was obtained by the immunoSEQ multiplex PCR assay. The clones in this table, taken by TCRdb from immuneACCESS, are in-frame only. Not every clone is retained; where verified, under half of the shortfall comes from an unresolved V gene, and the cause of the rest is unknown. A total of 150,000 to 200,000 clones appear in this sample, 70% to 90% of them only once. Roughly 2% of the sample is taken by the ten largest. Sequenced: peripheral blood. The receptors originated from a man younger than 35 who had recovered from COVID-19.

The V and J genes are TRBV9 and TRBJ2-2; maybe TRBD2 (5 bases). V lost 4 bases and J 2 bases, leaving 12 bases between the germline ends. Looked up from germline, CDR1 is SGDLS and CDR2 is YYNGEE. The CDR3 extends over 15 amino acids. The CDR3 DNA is TGTGCCAGCAGCTTCCGACGGGATAACACCGGGGAGCTGTTTTTT. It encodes CASSFRRDNTGELFF.

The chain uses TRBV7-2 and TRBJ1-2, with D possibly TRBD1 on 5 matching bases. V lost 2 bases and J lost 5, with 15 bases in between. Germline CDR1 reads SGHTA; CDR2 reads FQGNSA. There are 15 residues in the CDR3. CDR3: CASSLQGQNLYGYTF. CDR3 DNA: TGTGCCAGCAGCTTACAGGGCCAGAATCTTTATGGCTACACCTTC. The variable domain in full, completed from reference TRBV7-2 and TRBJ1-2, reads GAGVSQSPSNKVTEKGKDVELRCDPISGHTALYWYRQSLGQGLEFLIYFQGNSAPDKSGLPSDRFSAERTGGSVSTLTIQRTQQEDSAVYLCASSLQGQNLYGYTFGSGTRLTVV.

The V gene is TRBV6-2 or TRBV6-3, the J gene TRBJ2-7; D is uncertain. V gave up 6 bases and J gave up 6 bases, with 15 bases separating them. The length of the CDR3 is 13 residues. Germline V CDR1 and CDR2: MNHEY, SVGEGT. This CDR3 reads CASSSLTRSEQYF. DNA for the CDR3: TGTGCCAGCAGCAGTTTAACTCGGAGCGAGCAGTACTTC.

CDR3: CASSYRQGPTNEKLFF. The CDR3 DNA follows: TGTGCCAGCAGCTACCGACAGGGGCCAACTAATGAAAAACTGTTTTTT. The genes are TRBV3-1 (or the pseudogene TRBV3-2) and TRBJ1-4; 8 positions agree with TRBD1. The germline V gene encodes CDR1 LGHDT and CDR2 YNNKEL (reference sequence). The CDR3 extends over 16 amino acids. The V segment lost 5 bases and the J segment 0 bases; nucleotides outside the gene matches: 5.

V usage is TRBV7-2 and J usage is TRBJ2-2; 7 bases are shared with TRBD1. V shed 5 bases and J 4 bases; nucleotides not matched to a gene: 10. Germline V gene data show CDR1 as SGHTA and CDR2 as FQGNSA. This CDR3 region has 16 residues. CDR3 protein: CASSLGQLKATGELFF. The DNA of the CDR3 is TGTGCCAGCAGCCTGGGACAGCTAAAAGCCACCGGGGAGCTGTTTTTT.

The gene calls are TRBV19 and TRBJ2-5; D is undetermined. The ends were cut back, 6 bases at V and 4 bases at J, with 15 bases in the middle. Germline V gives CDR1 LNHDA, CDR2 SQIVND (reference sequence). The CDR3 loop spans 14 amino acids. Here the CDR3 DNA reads TGTGCCAGTAGCTGGCAGGTCTTCGGAGAGACCCAGTACTTC. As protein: CASSWQVFGETQYF.

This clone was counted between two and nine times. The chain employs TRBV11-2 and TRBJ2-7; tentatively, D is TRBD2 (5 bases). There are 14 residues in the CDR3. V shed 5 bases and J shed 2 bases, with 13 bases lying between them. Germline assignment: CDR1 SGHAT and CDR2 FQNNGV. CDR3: CASSLDGGPYEQYF. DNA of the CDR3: TGTGCCAGCAGCCTGGACGGAGGCCCCTACGAGCAGTACTTC.

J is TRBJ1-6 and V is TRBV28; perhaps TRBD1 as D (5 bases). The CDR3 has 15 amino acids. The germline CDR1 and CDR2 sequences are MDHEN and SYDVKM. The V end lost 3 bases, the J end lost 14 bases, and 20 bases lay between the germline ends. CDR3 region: CASSFPGTPLRALHF. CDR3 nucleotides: TGTGCCAGCAGTTTTCCCGGGACTCCATTACGGGCCCTCCACTTT. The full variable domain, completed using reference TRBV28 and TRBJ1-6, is DVKVTQSSRYLVKRTGEKVFLECVQDMDHENMFWYRQDPGLGLRLIYFSYDVKMKEKGDIPEGYSVSREKKERFSLILESASTNQTSMYLCASSFPGTPLRALHFGNGTRLTVT.

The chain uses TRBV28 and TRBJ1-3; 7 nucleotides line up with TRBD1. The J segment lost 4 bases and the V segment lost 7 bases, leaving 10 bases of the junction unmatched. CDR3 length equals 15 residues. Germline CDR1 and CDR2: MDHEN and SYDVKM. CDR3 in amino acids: CASTVQGPGGNTIYF. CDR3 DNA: TGTGCCAGCACCGTACAGGGGCCGGGGGGAAACACCATATATTTT.

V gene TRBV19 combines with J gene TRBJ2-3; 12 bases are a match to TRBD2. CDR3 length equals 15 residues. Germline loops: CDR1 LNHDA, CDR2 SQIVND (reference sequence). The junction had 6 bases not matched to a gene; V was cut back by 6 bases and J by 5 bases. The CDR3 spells CASRRLAGEVDTQYF. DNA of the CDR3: TGTGCCAGTAGGAGACTAGCGGGAGAAGTAGATACGCAGTATTTT.

CDR3 in amino acids: CASSIEDKIGKKLFF. CDR3 DNA: TGTGCCAGTAGTATAGAAGACAAGATTGGTAAAAAACTGTTTTTT. The genes are TRBV19 and TRBJ1-4; no definite D call. The CDR3 length is 15 residues. Germline CDR1 is LNHDA and CDR2 is SQIVND (reference sequence). V was trimmed by 0 bases and J by 9 bases, leaving 14 bases between them.

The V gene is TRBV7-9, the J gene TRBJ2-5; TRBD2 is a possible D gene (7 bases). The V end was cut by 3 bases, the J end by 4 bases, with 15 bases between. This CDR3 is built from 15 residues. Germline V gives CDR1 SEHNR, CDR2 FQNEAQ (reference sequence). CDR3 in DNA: TGTGCCAGCAGCTTTAGGGGGAGGGCCATAGAGACCCAGTACTTC. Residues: CASSFRGRAIETQYF. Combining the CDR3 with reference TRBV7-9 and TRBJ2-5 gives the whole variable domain DTGVSQNPRHKITKRGQNVTFRCDPISEHNRLYWYRQTLGQGPEFLTYFQNEAQLEKSRLLSDRFSAERPKGSFSTLEIQRTEQGDSAMYLCASSFRGRAIETQYFGPGTRLLVL.

CDR3 coding DNA: TGTGCCAGCCATAGGACAGGGGTGTTAGGCGAGCAGTACTTC. It specifies CASHRTGVLGEQYF. This rearrangement joins TRBV18 to TRBJ2-7, with 9 bases that match TRBD1. Germline CDR1 KGHSH, CDR2 LQKENI. V lost 8 bases and J lost 6; bases outside the gene matches: 11. The CDR3 contains 14 residues.

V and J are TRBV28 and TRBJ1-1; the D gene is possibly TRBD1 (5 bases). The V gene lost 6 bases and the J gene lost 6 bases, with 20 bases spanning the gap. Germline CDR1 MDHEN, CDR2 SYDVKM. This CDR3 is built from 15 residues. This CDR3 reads CASSPTYYQGSEAFF. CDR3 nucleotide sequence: TGTGCCAGCAGCCCGACTTACTATCAGGGATCTGAAGCTTTCTTT.